Below are 18 T cell receptor beta chains sequenced from a single sample in a study of T cells in Graves' hyperthyroidism and ophthalmopathy. Researchers amplified the TCR beta CDR3 regions from RNA transcripts. Primed by the HTBI set, a first-round RT-PCR was run on the TCR CDR3. TCRdb re-derived calls from the multiplex PCR reads in MiXCR, one entry per CDR3 protein. The table records 90,000 to 120,000 distinct CDR3 sequences, approximately 15% of them present only once. The sample was blood. The source is a woman aged 45 to 65 with Graves' hyperthyroidism.

In its sample, this clonotype was seen many times. J is TRBJ2-5 and V is TRBV30; 8 bases fit TRBD1. The trim removed 2 bases at V and 4 bases at J, leaving 6 bases unmatched. The germline gives CDR1 GTSNPN, CDR2 SVGIG (reference sequence). This CDR3 spans 14 amino acids. The CDR3 loop is CAWSMTGVGETQYF. DNA for the CDR3: TGTGCCTGGAGTATGACAGGGGTAGGAGAGACCCAGTACTTC.

This clonotype has at least ten counts. The genes are TRBV19 and TRBJ2-7, with 15 bases identical to TRBD2. Germline V gene sequence: CDR1 LNHDA, CDR2 SQIVND (reference sequence). The length of the CDR3 is 21 residues. Trimming cost V 4 bases and J 3 bases; bases outside gene matches: 19. CDR3 in amino acids: CASSTGLAGGRSVISIYEQYV. CDR3 DNA: TGTGCCAGTAGTACCGGACTAGCGGGAGGGCGTAGTGTTATATCAATCTACGAGCAGTACGTC.

This clonotype was seen repeatedly, ten times or more. The chain uses TRBV24-1 and TRBJ2-1, with TRBD1 identical over 11 bases. V dropped 10 bases and J dropped 7; count of bases not matched to a gene: 5. The germline V gene has CDR1 KGHDR and CDR2 SFDVKD. This CDR3 is built from 13 residues. This CDR3 reads CATAGQGVNEQFF. As DNA, the CDR3 is TGTGCCACTGCGGGACAGGGGGTTAATGAGCAGTTCTTC.

This clonotype was recorded at least ten times. The rearrangement uses TRBV13 and TRBJ2-1; D unclear. With 8 bases removed from V and 2 bases from J, the gap between germline ends came to 10 bases. CDR1 PRHDT and CDR2 FYEKMQ come from the germline V gene (reference sequence). The CDR3 is 13 amino acids. Written as DNA, the CDR3 is TGTGCCAGCCAAAGAAGGCCCTACAATGAGCAGTTCTTC. As protein: CASQRRPYNEQFF.

In its sample, this clonotype was seen many times. The chain links TRBV6-6 to TRBJ2-2; the D is unclear. V dropped 2 bases and J dropped 2 bases, with 9 bases sitting between them. This CDR3 has 15 residues. CDR1 and CDR2 from the germline V gene are MNHNY and SVGAGI (reference sequence). The CDR3 region is CASSYGDSNTGELFF. The CDR3 DNA reads as TGTGCCAGCAGTTACGGCGACTCTAACACCGGGGAGCTGTTTTTT.

This clonotype was counted ten times or more. J is TRBJ2-3 and V is TRBV20-1; D remains unclear. The CDR3 covers 15 residues. V dropped 5 bases and J dropped 2 bases, with 17 bases sitting between them. Germline values: CDR1 DFQATT, CDR2 SNEGSKA (reference sequence). DNA of the CDR3: TGCAGTGCTCGGAGTGACGTTCCCCCCACAGATACGCAGTATTTT. Translating gives CSARSDVPPTDTQYF.

This clonotype was counted ten times or more. V is TRBV24-1 and J is TRBJ2-1, with D possibly being TRBD2 (7 bases). Trimming left V 3 bases short and J 2 bases short, with 16 bases between. CDR3 length equals 17 residues. Per germline, CDR1 KGHDR and CDR2 SFDVKD. This CDR3 is CATSDGGGAGPYNEQFF. The CDR3 DNA follows: TGTGCCACCAGTGATGGGGGGGGGGCGGGGCCCTACAATGAGCAGTTCTTC.

In its sample, this clonotype was seen many times. V usage is TRBV2 and J usage is TRBJ2-2; D possibly corresponds to TRBD2 (6 bases). CDR3 length equals 15 residues. V was pared by 2 bases and J by 2 bases, with 9 bases between. Germline CDR1 and CDR2: SNHLY and FYNNEI. This CDR3 is CASSELRGNTGELFF. DNA of the CDR3: TGTGCCAGCAGTGAATTGCGGGGAAACACCGGGGAGCTGTTTTTT.

This clonotype has a count of ten or more. The chain links TRBV20-1 to TRBJ1-6; 7 bases are shared with TRBD1. The V segment lost 0 bases and the J segment 10 bases; nucleotides outside the gene matches: 9. Germline V CDR1 and CDR2: DFQATT, SNEGSKA (reference sequence). This CDR3 is built from 15 residues. The CDR3 bases are TGCAGTGCTAGAGATTTCGGACAGGCGGGGTCACCCCTCCACTTT. As protein: CSARDFGQAGSPLHF.

CDR3 in DNA: TGTGCCAGCAGCCCCACCGGCAGGGTCCAAGAGACCCAGTACTTC. Its translation: CASSPTGRVQETQYF. J is TRBJ2-5 and V is TRBV11-2, with D perhaps matching TRBD1 (5 bases). CDR1 is SGHAT and CDR2 is FQNNGV in the germline V gene. This CDR3 comprises 15 residues. The V gene lost 5 bases and the J gene lost 1 base, with 14 bases spanning the gap.

Many counts were recorded for this clonotype. The V call is TRBV7-3, the J call TRBJ2-3, with 7 bases matching TRBD2. The CDR3 spans 13 residues. The junction had 5 bases not matched to a gene; V was cut back by 5 bases and J by 6 bases. In germline, CDR1 is SGHTA, CDR2 FQGTGA. The CDR3 protein is CASSVGRPDTQYF. CDR3 nucleotide sequence: TGTGCCAGCAGCGTCGGGAGGCCGGATACGCAGTATTTT.

This clonotype was counted many times. The genes are TRBV3-1 and TRBJ2-7, with 11 bases aligning to TRBD1. CDR3 length equals 13 residues. CDR1 is LGHDT and CDR2 is YNNKEL in the germline V gene (reference sequence). The trim removed 4 bases at V and 5 bases at J, leaving 1 base unmatched. Written as DNA, the CDR3 is TGTGCCAGCAGCCGGACAGGGGGCCACGAGCAGTACGTC. Amino acid sequence: CASSRTGGHEQYV.

This clonotype occurred many times. The genes are TRBV7-9 and TRBJ2-4; 7 bases map to TRBD1. J was trimmed by 4 bases and V by 4 bases; bases with no gene match: 1. This CDR3 region has 13 residues. CDR1 is SEHNR, CDR2 FQNEAQ, per germline (reference sequence). The CDR3 sequence is CASSSDRKNIQYF. The CDR3 DNA reads as TGTGCCAGCAGCTCGGACAGGAAAAACATTCAGTACTTC.

The J gene is TRBJ2-1, the V gene TRBV12-3 or TRBV12-4; D call uncertain. CDR3 length: 13 amino acids. The V end lost 3 bases, the J end lost 7 bases, and 10 bases lay between the germline ends. The CDR3 protein is CASSLNLPNEQFF. The DNA for the CDR3 is TGTGCCAGCAGTTTGAACCTCCCGAATGAGCAGTTCTTC.

There are many counts of this clonotype. The CDR3 DNA reads TGTGCCAGCAGGGAGATAGCCAAAAACATTCAGTACTTC. Its translation: CASREIAKNIQYF. The rearrangement joins TRBV28 to TRBJ2-4; D is ambiguous. Germline loops: CDR1 MDHEN, CDR2 SYDVKM. The germline V and J ends were trimmed by 6 bases and 0 bases, with 6 bases remaining between them. The length of the CDR3 is 13 residues. Filled out from reference TRBV28 and TRBJ2-4, the complete variable domain reads DVKVTQSSRYLVKRTGEKVFLECVQDMDHENMFWYRQDPGLGLRLIYFSYDVKMKEKGDIPEGYSVSREKKERFSLILESASTNQTSMYLCASREIAKNIQYFGAGTRLSVL.

In its sample, this clonotype was seen many times. This chain joins TRBV7-8 and TRBJ1-3, with D unclear. The germline V gene has CDR1 SGHVS and CDR2 FQNEAQ. The CDR3 is made up of 14 amino acids. Trimming took off 1 base at V and 0 bases at J, with 4 bases between the two ends. The DNA of the CDR3 is TGTGCCAGCAGCTTAGGGGACTCTGGAAACACCATATATTTT. Encoded protein: CASSLGDSGNTIYF.

This clonotype was detected ten times or more. The rearrangement joins TRBV30 to TRBJ2-7; 8 bases are a match to TRBD2. The CDR3 consists of 13 residues. Germline V gene lookup returns CDR1 GTSNPN and CDR2 SVGIG (reference sequence). V gave up 3 bases and J gave up 4 bases; unmatched junction bases: 5. CDR3 sequence reads: CAWRSGSRYEQYF. DNA for the CDR3: TGTGCCTGGAGGAGCGGGAGTAGGTACGAGCAGTACTTC.

This clonotype was seen ten or more times. The V call is TRBV28, the J call TRBJ2-2; D is unclear. CDR1 is MDHEN and CDR2 is SYDVKM in the germline V gene. The V end was cut by 6 bases, the J end by 5 bases, with 4 bases between. The CDR3 loop spans 11 amino acids. Here the CDR3 reads CASSLTGELFF. CDR3 DNA: TGTGCCAGCAGCCTGACCGGGGAGCTGTTTTTT.